This T cell receptor beta chain derives from a study of blood T cell repertoires in COVID-19. Study details: Samples taken during acute and convalescent COVID-19 were collected in the United States, Italy and Spain. In each case, the material was cDNA or gDNA derived from T cells, B-cell-depleted T cells, or PBMCs.

In the authors' methods: It was from reference gene primer amplification that nucleated cell counts were estimated. Generated by immunoSEQ multiplex PCR, the TCRdb table keeps only in-frame clones and is missing some. V and J calls and clone size come straight from that table; D and trimming were deduced from the DNA. The top ten clones hold 1.5% to 2% of a sample with 150,000 to 200,000 clones, roughly 87% of them seen once. Sample: peripheral blood. The TCR sequence derives from a man aged 18-30 years who had recovered from COVID-19.

CDR3 sequence reads: CAISESQINTEAFF. CDR3 coding DNA: TGTGCCATCAGTGAATCACAGATAAACACTGAAGCTTTCTTT. This chain joins TRBV10-3 and TRBJ1-1; no clear D gene. V was pared by 3 bases and J by 2 bases, with 10 bases between. Germline CDR1 ENHRY, CDR2 SYGVKD. CDR3 size: 14 residues.